This is a list of T cell receptor beta chains from one sample in a study of T-cell reconstitution after alpha-beta-depleted transplantation in children. TCRdb used MiXCR to reprocess the PCR reads, holding one entry per CDR3 protein. The sample gives about 510,000 distinct CDR3 sequences, more than 9.5% of which show up once; approximately 14% is in the top ten. The sample in question was PBMCs, mostly from graft donor cells, obtained 180 days after TCRalphabeta/CD19-depleted stem cell transplant. The source is a female patient aged 2-10 years who had a stem cell transplant for aplastic anemia, so the T cells may come from the graft donor. Each CDR3 is given with its conserved first and last residue. D genes are given only for firm matches. The size of a clone is reported for some rows only, either as once, few or many, or as a class for expanded clones.

V	size	D	J	CDR3	DNA
TRBV7-3	.	.	TRBJ2-3	CASSSTDSWPDTQYF	TGTGCCAGCAGCTCCACTGACAGCTGGCCTGATACGCAGTATTTT
TRBV7-8	many	.	TRBJ2-1	CASRRPASSYNEQFF	TGTGCCAGCCGAAGACCGGCGAGCTCCTACAATGAGCAGTTCTTC
TRBV7-2	.	.	TRBJ1-2	CASSLMGFLGYGYTF	TGTGCCAGCAGCTTAATGGGATTTCTAGGCTATGGCTACACCTTC
TRBV5-4	.	.	TRBJ2-5	CASSLAPGSGETQYF	TGTGCCAGCAGCTTGGCCCCGGGGTCGGGGGAGACCCAGTACTTC
TRBV20-1	.	.	TRBJ2-5	CSASLQGRNQETQYF	TGCAGTGCTAGCCTCCAGGGACGGAACCAAGAGACCCAGTACTTC
TRBV25-1	few	.	TRBJ1-2	CASSGAAGLNNYGYTF	TGTGCCAGCAGTGGAGCCGCCGGGCTAAACAACTATGGCTACACCTTC
TRBV6-2/TRBV6-3	few	TRBD2	TRBJ2-5	CASSGTSGLRGAETQYF	TGTGCCAGCAGCGGGACTAGCGGTCTTAGGGGGGCTGAGACCCAGTACTTC
TRBV6-2/TRBV6-3	few	TRBD2	TRBJ2-2	CASSYRDYIGGELFF	TGTGCCAGCAGTTACCGGGACTATATCGGCGGGGAGCTGTTTTTT
TRBV6-5	.	.	TRBJ2-3	CASSYSSSLADTQYF	TGTGCCAGCAGTTACTCATCTAGCTTGGCAGATACGCAGTATTTT
TRBV12-3/TRBV12-4	few	TRBD2	TRBJ2-3	CASSIVAGGTDTQYF	TGTGCCAGCAGTATTGTGGCGGGAGGGACAGATACGCAGTATTTT
TRBV3-1	.	.	TRBJ2-1	CASSPPRRNEQFF	TGTGCCAGCAGCCCCCCCCGCCGAAATGAGCAGTTCTTC
TRBV28	.	TRBD2	TRBJ2-7	CASSFPAGVGYEQYF	TGTGCCAGCAGTTTCCCCGCGGGAGTGGGCTACGAGCAGTACTTC
TRBV6-1	few	.	TRBJ2-4	CASRLTRTKNIQYF	TGTGCCAGCAGACTGACTCGTACCAAAAACATTCAGTACTTC
TRBV12-3/TRBV12-4	.	TRBD2	TRBJ2-3	CASSFRLRERRKGTDTQYF	TGTGCCAGCAGTTTCCGTTTGCGGGAGAGAAGGAAGGGCACAGATACGCAGTATTTT
TRBV7-2	few	TRBD1	TRBJ1-4	CASSFRRPRDRNEKLFF	TGTGCCAGCAGCTTTCGCCGACCCCGGGACAGGAATGAAAAACTGTTTTTT
TRBV20-1	.	.	TRBJ2-3	CSARWGLGTDTQYF	TGCAGTGCTAGGTGGGGGCTCGGCACAGATACGCAGTATTTT